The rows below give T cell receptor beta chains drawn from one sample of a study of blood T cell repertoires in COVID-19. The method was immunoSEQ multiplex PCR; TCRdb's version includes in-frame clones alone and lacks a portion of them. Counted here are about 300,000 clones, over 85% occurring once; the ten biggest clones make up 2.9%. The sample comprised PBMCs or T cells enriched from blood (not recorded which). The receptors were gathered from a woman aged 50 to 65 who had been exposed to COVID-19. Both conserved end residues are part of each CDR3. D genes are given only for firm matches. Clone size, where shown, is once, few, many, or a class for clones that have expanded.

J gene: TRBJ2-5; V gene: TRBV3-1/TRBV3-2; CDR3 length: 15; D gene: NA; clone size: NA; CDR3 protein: CASSQDHAGGETQYF; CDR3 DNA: TGTGCCAGCAGCCAAGATCATGCAGGGGGGGAGACCCAGTACTTC
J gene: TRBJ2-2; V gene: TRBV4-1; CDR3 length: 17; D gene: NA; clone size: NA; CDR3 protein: CASSQESTSPSTGELFF; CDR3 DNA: TGCGCCAGCAGCCAAGAGTCGACTAGTCCCTCCACCGGGGAGCTGTTTTTT
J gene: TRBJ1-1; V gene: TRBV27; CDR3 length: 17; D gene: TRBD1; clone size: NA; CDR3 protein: CASSPTPGGYLATEAFF; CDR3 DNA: TGTGCCAGCAGTCCTACTCCAGGGGGCTATTTGGCCACTGAAGCTTTCTTT
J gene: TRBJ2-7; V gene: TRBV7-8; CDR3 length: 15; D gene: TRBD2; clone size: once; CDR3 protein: CASQNRLAGSYEQYF; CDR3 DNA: TGTGCCAGCCAAAATCGTCTAGCGGGCTCCTACGAGCAGTACTTC
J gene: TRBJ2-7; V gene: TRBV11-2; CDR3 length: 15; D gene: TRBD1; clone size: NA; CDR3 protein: CASSSGQGGSYEQYF; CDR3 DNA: TGTGCCAGCAGCTCGGGACAGGGAGGTTCCTACGAGCAGTACTTC
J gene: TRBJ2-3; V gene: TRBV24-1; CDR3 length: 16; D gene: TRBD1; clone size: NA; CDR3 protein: CATSDRDREPRITQYF; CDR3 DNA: TGTGCCACCAGTGATCGGGACAGGGAGCCCCGAATTACGCAGTATTTT
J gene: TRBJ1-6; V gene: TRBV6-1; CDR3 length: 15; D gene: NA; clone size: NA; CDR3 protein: CASSEAGVYNSPLHF; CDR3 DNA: TGTGCCAGCAGCGAAGCCGGGGTCTATAATTCACCCCTCCACTTT
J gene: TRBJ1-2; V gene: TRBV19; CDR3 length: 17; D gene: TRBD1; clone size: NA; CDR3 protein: CASSTWGQGPNDYGYTF; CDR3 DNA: TGTGCCAGTAGTACCTGGGGACAGGGCCCAAATGACTATGGCTACACCTTC
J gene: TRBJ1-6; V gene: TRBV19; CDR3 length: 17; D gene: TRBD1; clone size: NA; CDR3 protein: CASSISGTGGNKSPLHF; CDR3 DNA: TGTGCCAGTAGTATATCCGGGACAGGGGGCAATAAGTCACCCCTCCACTTT
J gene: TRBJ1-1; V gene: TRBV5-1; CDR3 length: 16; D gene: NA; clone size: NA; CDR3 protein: CASTYGGVQERTEAFF; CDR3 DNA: TGCGCCAGCACCTATGGAGGGGTGCAGGAACGAACTGAAGCTTTCTTT
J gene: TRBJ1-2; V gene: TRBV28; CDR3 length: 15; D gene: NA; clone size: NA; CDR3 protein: CASSFATALDVGYTF; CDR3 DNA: TGTGCCAGCAGTTTTGCTACAGCACTAGACGTAGGCTACACCTTC
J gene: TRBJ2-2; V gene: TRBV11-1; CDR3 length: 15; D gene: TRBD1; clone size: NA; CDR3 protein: CASSHDRGPAGELFF; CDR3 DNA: TGTGCCAGCAGCCATGACAGGGGGCCCGCCGGGGAGCTGTTTTTT
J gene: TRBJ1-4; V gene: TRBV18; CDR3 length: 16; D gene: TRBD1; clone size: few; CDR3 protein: CASTRRTGYSSEKLFF; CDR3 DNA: TGTGCCAGCACCCGCCGGACAGGGTATAGTAGTGAAAAACTGTTTTTT
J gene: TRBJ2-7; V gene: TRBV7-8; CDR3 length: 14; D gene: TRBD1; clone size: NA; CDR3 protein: CASSFGDREFEQYF; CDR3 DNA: TGTGCCAGCAGCTTCGGAGACAGGGAGTTCGAGCAGTACTTC
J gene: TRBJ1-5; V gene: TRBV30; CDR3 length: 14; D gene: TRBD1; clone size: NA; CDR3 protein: CAWSRDRGRQPQHF; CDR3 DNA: TGTGCCTGGTCTAGGGACAGGGGTCGTCAGCCCCAGCATTTT
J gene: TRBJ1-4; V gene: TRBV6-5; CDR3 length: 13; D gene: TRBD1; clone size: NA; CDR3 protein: CASTGQRDEKLFF; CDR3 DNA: TGTGCCAGCACGGGACAGCGAGATGAAAAACTGTTTTTT